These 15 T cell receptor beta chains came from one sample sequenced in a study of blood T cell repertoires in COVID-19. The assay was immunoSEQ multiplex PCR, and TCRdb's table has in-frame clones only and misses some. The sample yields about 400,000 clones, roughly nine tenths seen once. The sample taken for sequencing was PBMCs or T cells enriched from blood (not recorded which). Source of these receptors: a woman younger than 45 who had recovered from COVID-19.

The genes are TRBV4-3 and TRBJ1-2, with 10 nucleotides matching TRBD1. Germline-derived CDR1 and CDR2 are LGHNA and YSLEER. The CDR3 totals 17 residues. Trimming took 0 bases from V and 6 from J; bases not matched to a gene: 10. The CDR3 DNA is TGCGCCAGCAGCCAAGAGACAGGGGGCGCCCGGGGGGATGGCTACACCTTC. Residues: CASSQETGGARGDGYTF.

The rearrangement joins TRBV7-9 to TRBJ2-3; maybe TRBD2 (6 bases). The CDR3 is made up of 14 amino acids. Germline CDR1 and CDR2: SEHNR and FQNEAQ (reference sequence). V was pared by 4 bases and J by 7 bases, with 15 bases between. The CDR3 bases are TGTGCCAGCAGCTCCAAGACTAGACGAAATACGCAGTATTTT. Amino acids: CASSSKTRRNTQYF. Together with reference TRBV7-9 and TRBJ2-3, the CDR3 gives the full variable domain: DTGVSQNPRHKITKRGQNVTFRCDPISEHNRLYWYRQTLGQGPEFLTYFQNEAQLEKSRLLSDRFSAERPKGSFSTLEIQRTEQGDSAMYLCASSSKTRRNTQYFGPGTRLTVL.

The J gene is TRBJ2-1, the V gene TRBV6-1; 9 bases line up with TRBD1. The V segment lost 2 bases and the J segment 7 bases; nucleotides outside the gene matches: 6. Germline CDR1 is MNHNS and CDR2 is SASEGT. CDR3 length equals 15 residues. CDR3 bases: TGTGCCAGCAGTGAACCGGGACAGGGATTAAATGAGCAGTTCTTC. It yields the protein CASSEPGQGLNEQFF.

The CDR3 loop reads CASSHAQNRACKPQHF. CDR3 nucleotide sequence: TGCGCCAGCAGCCACGCACAAAACAGGGCTTGTAAGCCCCAGCATTTT. The chain uses TRBV4-3 and TRBJ1-5, with D perhaps TRBD1 (6 bases). V lost 3 bases and J 8 bases, leaving 20 bases between the germline ends. This CDR3 has 16 amino acids. CDR1 and CDR2 from the germline V gene are LGHNA and YSLEER.

The CDR3 loop reads CASNARRGPKPNQPQHF. The CDR3, as DNA: TGTGCCAGCAATGCCCGGCGAGGGCCAAAACCCAATCAGCCCCAGCATTTT. This sequence joins TRBV28 and TRBJ1-5; D is uncertain. The CDR3 consists of 17 residues. The germline V gene encodes CDR1 MDHEN and CDR2 SYDVKM. V lost 7 bases and J lost 3, with 22 bases in between.

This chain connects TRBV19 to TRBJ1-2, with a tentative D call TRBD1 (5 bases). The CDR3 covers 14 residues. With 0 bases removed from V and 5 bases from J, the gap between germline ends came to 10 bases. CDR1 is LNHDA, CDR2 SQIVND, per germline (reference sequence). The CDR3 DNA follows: TGTGCCAGTAGTATAGACAGGGAATTTTATGGCTACACCTTC. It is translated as CASSIDREFYGYTF. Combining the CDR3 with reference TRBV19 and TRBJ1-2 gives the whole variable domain DGGITQSPKYLFRKEGQNVTLSCEQNLNHDAMYWYRQDPGQGLRLIYYSQIVNDFQKGDIAEGYSVSREKKESFPLTVTSAQKNPTAFYLCASSIDREFYGYTFGSGTRLTVV.

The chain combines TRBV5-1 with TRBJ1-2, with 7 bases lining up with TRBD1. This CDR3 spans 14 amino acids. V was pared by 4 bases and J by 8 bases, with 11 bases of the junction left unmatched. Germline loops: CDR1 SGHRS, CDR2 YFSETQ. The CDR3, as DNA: TGCGCCAGCAGCCCCGGGACAGCCAACCTAGGCTACACCTTC. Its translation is CASSPGTANLGYTF.

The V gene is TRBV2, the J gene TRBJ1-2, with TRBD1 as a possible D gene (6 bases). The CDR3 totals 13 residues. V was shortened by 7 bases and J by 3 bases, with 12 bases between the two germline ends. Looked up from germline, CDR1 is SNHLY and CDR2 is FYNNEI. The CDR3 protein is CASTNNRDYGYTF. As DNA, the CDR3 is TGTGCCAGCACGAACAACAGGGACTATGGCTACACCTTC.

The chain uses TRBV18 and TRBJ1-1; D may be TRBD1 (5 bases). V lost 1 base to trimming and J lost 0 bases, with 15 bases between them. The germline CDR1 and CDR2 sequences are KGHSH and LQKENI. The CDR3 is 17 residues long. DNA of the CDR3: TGTGCCAGCTCACCACTTAGCAGGGTACACATGAACACTGAAGCTTTCTTT. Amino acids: CASSPLSRVHMNTEAFF.

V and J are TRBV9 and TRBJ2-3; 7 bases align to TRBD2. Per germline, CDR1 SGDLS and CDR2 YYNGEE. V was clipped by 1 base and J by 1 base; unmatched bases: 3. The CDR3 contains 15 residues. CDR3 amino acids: CASSVMGGGTDTQYF. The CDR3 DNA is TGTGCCAGCAGCGTAATGGGAGGGGGCACAGATACGCAGTATTTT.

The CDR3 sequence: CATSDRDSRGYTF. CDR3 DNA sequence: TGTGCCACCAGTGATAGGGACAGCCGTGGCTACACCTTC. This chain joins TRBV24-1 and TRBJ1-2; 7 bases line up with TRBD1. CDR1 is KGHDR and CDR2 is SFDVKD in the germline V gene. There are 13 residues in the CDR3. The junction had 4 bases not matched to a gene; V was cut back by 3 bases and J by 7 bases.

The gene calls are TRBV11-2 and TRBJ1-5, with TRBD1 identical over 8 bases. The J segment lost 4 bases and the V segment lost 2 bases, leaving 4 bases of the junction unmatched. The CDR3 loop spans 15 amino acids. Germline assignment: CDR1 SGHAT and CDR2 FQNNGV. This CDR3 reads CASSLNTGGNQPQHF. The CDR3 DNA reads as TGTGCCAGCAGCTTAAATACAGGGGGAAATCAGCCCCAGCATTTT.

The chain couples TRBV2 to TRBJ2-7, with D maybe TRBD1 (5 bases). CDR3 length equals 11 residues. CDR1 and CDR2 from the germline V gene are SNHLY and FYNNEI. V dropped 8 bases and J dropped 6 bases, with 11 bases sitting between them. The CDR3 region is CASYRFSEQYF. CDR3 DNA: TGTGCCAGCTACAGGTTTAGCGAGCAGTACTTC.

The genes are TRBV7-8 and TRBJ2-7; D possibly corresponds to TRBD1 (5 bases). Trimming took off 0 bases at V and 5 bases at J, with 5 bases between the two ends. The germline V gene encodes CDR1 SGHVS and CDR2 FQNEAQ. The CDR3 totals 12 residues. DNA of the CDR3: TGTGCCAGCAGCTTAGCCAGGGACGAGCAGTACTTC. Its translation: CASSLARDEQYF.

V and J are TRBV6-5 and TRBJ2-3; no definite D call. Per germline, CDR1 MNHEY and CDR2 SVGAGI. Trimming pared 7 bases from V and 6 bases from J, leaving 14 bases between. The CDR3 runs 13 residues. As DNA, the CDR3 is TGTGCCAGCATGATAACGGTCCCCGATACGCAGTATTTT. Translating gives CASMITVPDTQYF.